This T cell receptor beta chain came from a study of control samples from healthy donors and cancer patients. Trimming stripped 4 bases from V and 5 bases from J, with 17 bases between. This CDR3 comprises 15 residues. CDR1 is DFQATT and CDR2 is SNEGSKA in the germline V gene (reference sequence). Clones were read by immunoSEQ multiplex PCR, and TCRdb kept only the in-frame ones, dropping some. The sample lists roughly 100,000 clones; around nine tenths were seen once. The clonotype was recovered from a man aged 55 to 70 with lung cancer. This chain links TRBV20-1 with TRBJ1-4; TRBD1 is a possible D gene (6 bases). The sample comprised PBMCs. The CDR3 here is CSANDPGHRNEKLFF. DNA of the CDR3: TGCAGTGCTAATGACCCGGGACATCGGAATGAAAAACTGTTTTTT.